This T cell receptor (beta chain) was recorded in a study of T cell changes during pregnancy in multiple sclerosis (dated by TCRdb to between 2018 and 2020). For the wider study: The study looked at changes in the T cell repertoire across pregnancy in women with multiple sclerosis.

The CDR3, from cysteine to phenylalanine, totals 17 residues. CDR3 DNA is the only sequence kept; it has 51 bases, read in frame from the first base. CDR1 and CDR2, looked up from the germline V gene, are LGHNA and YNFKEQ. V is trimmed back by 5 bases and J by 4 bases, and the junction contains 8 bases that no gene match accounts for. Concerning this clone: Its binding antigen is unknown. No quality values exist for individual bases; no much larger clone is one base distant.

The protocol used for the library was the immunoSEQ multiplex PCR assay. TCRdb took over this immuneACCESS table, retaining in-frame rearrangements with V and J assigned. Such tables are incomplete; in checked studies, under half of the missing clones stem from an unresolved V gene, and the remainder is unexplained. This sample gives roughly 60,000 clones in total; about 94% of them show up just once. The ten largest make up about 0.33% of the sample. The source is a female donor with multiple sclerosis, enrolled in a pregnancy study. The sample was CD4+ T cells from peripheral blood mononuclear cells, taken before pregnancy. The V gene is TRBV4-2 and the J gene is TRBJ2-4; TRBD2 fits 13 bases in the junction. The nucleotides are TGTGCCAGCAGCGAATCCGGGACTAGCGGGGAAAAAAACATTCAGTACTTC. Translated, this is CASSESGTSGEKNIQYF.